The entry that follows covers one T cell receptor beta chain sequence. Among the 120 or so subjects of the validation cohort, separate from the approximately 700-subject first cohort, were the donors. This entry comes from a study of cytomegalovirus exposure and HLA in healthy donors. This CDR3 has 14 amino acids. V gave up 3 bases and J gave up 5 bases, with 15 bases separating them. Germline V gene lookup returns CDR1 SGDLS and CDR2 YYNGEE. Sequencing used immunoSEQ multiplex PCR; TCRdb keeps in-frame clones, though not all of them. The repertoire includes around 400,000 clones, approximately 90% of them detected once, and 0.83% sits in the top ten.

The sequencing input was PBMCs. This receptor was taken from a woman younger than 30 in good health and CMV-seronegative. The chain uses TRBV9 and TRBJ2-7; D possibly corresponds to TRBD2 (5 bases). The CDR3 region is CASSETGYGHEQYF. The CDR3 region has the DNA TGTGCCAGCAGCGAAACGGGATATGGCCACGAGCAGTACTTC.